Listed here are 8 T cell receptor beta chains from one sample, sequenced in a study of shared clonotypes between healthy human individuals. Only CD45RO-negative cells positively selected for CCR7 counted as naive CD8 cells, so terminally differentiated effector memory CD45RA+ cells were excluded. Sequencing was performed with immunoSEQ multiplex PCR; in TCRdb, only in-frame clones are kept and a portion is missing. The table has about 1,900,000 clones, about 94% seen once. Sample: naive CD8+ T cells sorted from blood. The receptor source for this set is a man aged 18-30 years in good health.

The CDR3 protein is CASSLAAGAYEQYF. In nucleotides, the CDR3 is TGTGCCAGCAGCTTAGCGGCAGGGGCCTACGAGCAGTACTTC. The chain has TRBV11-2 and TRBJ2-7; D is possibly TRBD1 (6 bases). Germline V gives CDR1 SGHAT, CDR2 FQNNGV. V was pared by 1 base and J by 2 bases, with 9 bases between. This CDR3 is 14 amino acids long.

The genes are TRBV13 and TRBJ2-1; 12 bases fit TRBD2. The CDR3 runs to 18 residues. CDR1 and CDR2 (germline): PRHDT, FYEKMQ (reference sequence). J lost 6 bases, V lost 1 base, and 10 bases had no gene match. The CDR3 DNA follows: TGTGCCAGCAGCTTAGAGGTCTTTCTAGCGGGAGGGATCAATGAGCAGTTCTTC. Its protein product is CASSLEVFLAGGINEQFF.

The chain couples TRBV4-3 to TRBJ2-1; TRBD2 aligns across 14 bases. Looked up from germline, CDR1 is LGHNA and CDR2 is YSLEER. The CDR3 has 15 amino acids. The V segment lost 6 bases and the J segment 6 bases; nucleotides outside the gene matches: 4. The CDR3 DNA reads TGCGCCAGCAGTCCGACTAGCGGGAGGGTCAATGAGCAGTTCTTC. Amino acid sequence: CASSPTSGRVNEQFF.

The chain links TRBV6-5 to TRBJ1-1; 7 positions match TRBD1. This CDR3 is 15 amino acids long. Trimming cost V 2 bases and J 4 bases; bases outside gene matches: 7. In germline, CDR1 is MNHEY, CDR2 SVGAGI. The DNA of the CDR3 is TGTGCCAGCAGTTACGGGCCCAGGGGGGGCACTGAAGCTTTCTTT. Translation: CASSYGPRGGTEAFF.

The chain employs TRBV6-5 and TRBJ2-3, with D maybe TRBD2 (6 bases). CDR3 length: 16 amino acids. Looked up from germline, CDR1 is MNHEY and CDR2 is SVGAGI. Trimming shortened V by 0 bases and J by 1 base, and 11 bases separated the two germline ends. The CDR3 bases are TGTGCCAGCAGTTACTCGAGGACTATAGGCACAGATACGCAGTATTTT. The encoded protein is CASSYSRTIGTDTQYF.

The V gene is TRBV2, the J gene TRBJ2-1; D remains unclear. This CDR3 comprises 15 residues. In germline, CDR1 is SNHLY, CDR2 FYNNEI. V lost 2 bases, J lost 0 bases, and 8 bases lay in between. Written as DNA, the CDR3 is TGTGCCAGCAGTGAAAGGCTAAGCTCCTACAATGAGCAGTTCTTC. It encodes CASSERLSSYNEQFF.

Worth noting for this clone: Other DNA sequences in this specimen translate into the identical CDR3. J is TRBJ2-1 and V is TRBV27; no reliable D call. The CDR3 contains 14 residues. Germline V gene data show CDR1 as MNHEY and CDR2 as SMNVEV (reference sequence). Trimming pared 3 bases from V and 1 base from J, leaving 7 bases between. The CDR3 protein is CASSLVGSYNEQFF. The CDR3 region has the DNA TGTGCCAGCAGTTTGGTGGGTTCCTACAATGAGCAGTTCTTC.

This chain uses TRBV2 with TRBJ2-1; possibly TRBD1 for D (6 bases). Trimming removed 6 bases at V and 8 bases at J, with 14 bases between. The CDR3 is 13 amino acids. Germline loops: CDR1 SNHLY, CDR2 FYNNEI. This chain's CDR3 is CASSAGAYYEQFF. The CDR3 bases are TGTGCCAGCAGCGCAGGGGCTTACTATGAGCAGTTCTTC.